The 30 T cell receptor beta chains presented below share a single source sample, sequenced in a study of blood T cell repertoires in COVID-19. TCRdb's copy holds only in-frame clones and misses some; the assay was immunoSEQ multiplex PCR. The sample lists under 45,000 clones; 65% to 85% were seen once. The sample taken for sequencing was peripheral blood. These receptors came from a woman older than 75 with active or convalescent COVID-19.

V gene TRBV3-1 (or the pseudogene TRBV3-2) combines with J gene TRBJ2-1; tentative D call: TRBD1 (6 bases). The V end was cut by 4 bases, the J end by 4 bases, with 11 bases between. The CDR3 extends over 14 amino acids. Germline CDR1 reads LGHDT; CDR2 reads YNNKEL (reference sequence). CDR3: CASSLNTGYNEQFF. DNA of the CDR3: TGTGCCAGCAGCCTTAATACAGGGTACAATGAGCAGTTCTTC.

The V call is TRBV7-2, the J call TRBJ2-1, with 11 bases aligning to TRBD2. The V gene's germline CDR1 is SGHTA and CDR2 FQGNSA. Trimming at V came to 5 bases and at J to 4 bases, leaving 10 bases not matched to a gene. This CDR3 region has 17 residues. CDR3 nucleotide sequence: TGTGCCAGCAGCCCGAGGACTAGCGGGCACCTATACAATGAGCAGTTCTTC. Encoded protein: CASSPRTSGHLYNEQFF.

The gene calls are TRBV6-1 and TRBJ1-2, with 7 bases identical to TRBD1. CDR3 length: 14 amino acids. Germline V gene lookup returns CDR1 MNHNS and CDR2 SASEGT. The V and J ends lost 4 bases and 4 bases, in that order; junction bases with no gene match: 6. The CDR3 loop reads CASSGQGSIYGYTF. In nucleotides, the CDR3 is TGTGCCAGCAGTGGACAGGGAAGTATCTATGGCTACACCTTC.

The rearrangement links TRBV29-1 to TRBJ2-7; 8 bases are a match to TRBD1. Germline-derived CDR1 and CDR2 are SQVTM and ANQGSEA. Trimming removed 7 bases from V and 6 bases from J; junction bases left unmatched: 11. The length of the CDR3 is 13 residues. The CDR3 here is CSGADRDDGEQYF. The CDR3 DNA reads as TGCAGCGGCGCGGACAGGGATGATGGCGAGCAGTACTTC.

This rearrangement joins TRBV4-3 to TRBJ1-1; D gene ambiguous. CDR3 length equals 15 residues. Germline CDR1 LGHNA, CDR2 YSLEER. V gave up 1 base and J gave up 8 bases, with 17 bases separating them. The CDR3 DNA follows: TGCGCCAGCAGCCAAGGGTTAGAGGGTTTAGGAGAAGCTTTCTTT. This codes for CASSQGLEGLGEAFF.

This chain links TRBV27 with TRBJ1-5; D perhaps matches TRBD1 (5 bases). Germline V gives CDR1 MNHEY, CDR2 SMNVEV (reference sequence). V was clipped by 4 bases and J by 6 bases, with 16 bases between them. This CDR3 contains 15 residues. This chain's CDR3 is CASSSLGLMGQPQHF. In DNA, the CDR3 is TGTGCCAGCAGTTCTCTGGGGCTCATGGGTCAGCCCCAGCATTTT.

The chain has TRBV5-5 and TRBJ1-4, with D hard to call. Trimming removed 1 base from V and 7 bases from J, with 8 bases in between. Germline lookup yields CDR1 SGHKS and CDR2 YYEKEE (reference sequence). CDR3 length: 13 residues. The CDR3: CASSLLSIEKLFF. The DNA for the CDR3 is TGTGCCAGCAGCTTGTTGTCAATTGAAAAACTGTTTTTT.

The V gene is TRBV5-1, the J gene TRBJ1-1, with D perhaps matching TRBD1 (5 bases). Trimming took off 2 bases at V and 1 base at J, with 12 bases between the two ends. Per the germline V gene, CDR1 is SGHRS and CDR2 is YFSETQ. This CDR3 has 15 residues. This CDR3 is CASSFDSPGNTEAFF. The DNA for the CDR3 is TGCGCCAGCAGCTTCGACAGCCCGGGGAACACTGAAGCTTTCTTT.

The chain is built from TRBV25-1 and TRBJ2-3, with 7 bases that match TRBD2. Trimming took 6 bases from V and 10 from J; bases not matched to a gene: 10. From germline, CDR1 is MGHDK and CDR2 SYGVNS. This CDR3 is built from 13 residues. The DNA for the CDR3 is TGTGCCAGCAGATCCGCCCTCCGGGAGGCGCAGTATTTT. Amino acid sequence: CASRSALREAQYF. Full variable domain (rest looked up from reference TRBV25-1 and TRBJ2-3): EADIYQTPRYLVIGTGKKITLECSQTMGHDKMYWYQQDPGMELHLIHYSYGVNSTEKGDLSSESTVSRIRTEHFPLTLESARPSHTSQYLCASRSALREAQYFGPGTRLTVL.

The rearrangement links TRBV19 to TRBJ2-2, with TRBD2 identical over 8 bases. The CDR3 runs to 14 residues. Trimming at V came to 5 bases and at J to 6 bases, leaving 5 bases not matched to a gene. Germline V gives CDR1 LNHDA, CDR2 SQIVND (reference sequence). The DNA for the CDR3 is TGTGCCAGTAGTCAAAGGACTAGCTCCGGGGAGCTGTTTTTT. The encoded protein is CASSQRTSSGELFF.

The chain is built from TRBV4-2 and TRBJ2-4, with D possibly TRBD2 on 5 matching bases. Trimming shortened V by 1 base and J by 2 bases, and 12 bases separated the two germline ends. Germline values: CDR1 LGHNA, CDR2 YNFKEQ. The CDR3 has 16 residues. The CDR3: CASSQGGTGSKNIQYF. CDR3 in DNA: TGTGCCAGCAGCCAAGGAGGTACGGGGTCCAAAAACATTCAGTACTTC.

The chain has TRBV5-1 and TRBJ2-2, with TRBD2 as a possible D gene (6 bases). The V end lost 0 bases, the J end lost 1 base, and 10 bases lay between the germline ends. From germline, CDR1 is SGHRS and CDR2 YFSETQ. CDR3 size: 16 residues. Written as DNA, the CDR3 is TGCGCCAGCAGCTTGGTGGTTAGCGGGAACACCGGGGAGCTGTTTTTT. Amino acids: CASSLVVSGNTGELFF.

This clone has only one observation. The chain has TRBV6-6 and TRBJ1-1, with no clear D. In germline, CDR1 is MNHNY, CDR2 SVGAGI (reference sequence). This CDR3 has 15 residues. With 0 bases removed from V and 1 base from J, the gap between germline ends came to 9 bases. This CDR3 is CASSYSIGENTEAFF. CDR3 coding DNA: TGTGCCAGCAGTTACTCGATCGGGGAGAACACTGAAGCTTTCTTT.

As to this clone: This sample also contains other DNA sequences that code for the same CDR3. The chain carries TRBV12-3 or TRBV12-4 and TRBJ2-7; 8 bases map to TRBD2. This CDR3 contains 13 residues. V was pared by 9 bases and J by 1 base, with 5 bases of the junction left unmatched. CDR3 region: CASTSGFSYEQYF. Here the CDR3 DNA reads TGTGCCAGTACTAGCGGATTTTCCTACGAGCAGTACTTC.

The V and J genes are TRBV5-1 and TRBJ2-2; D gene ambiguous. The germline V and J ends were trimmed by 5 bases and 6 bases, with 11 bases remaining between them. Germline CDR1 is SGHRS and CDR2 is YFSETQ. The CDR3 length is 13 residues. CDR3 protein: CASSLVLAGELFF. The CDR3 nucleotides are TGCGCCAGCAGTCTTGTACTGGCCGGGGAGCTGTTTTTT. Complete variable domain (other parts from reference TRBV5-1 and TRBJ2-2): KAGVTQTPRYLIKTRGQQVTLSCSPISGHRSVSWYQQTPGQGLQFLFEYFSETQRNKGNFPGRFSGRQFSNSRSEMNVSTLELGDSALYLCASSLVLAGELFFGEGSRLTVL.

CDR3 nucleotide sequence: TGCGCCAGCAGAGGACACACCGGGAGGGAGCAGTACTTC. Residues: CASRGHTGREQYF. The chain links TRBV10-2 to TRBJ2-7; TRBD2 aligns across 7 bases. J lost 7 bases, V lost 6 bases, and 9 bases had no gene match. This CDR3 region has 13 residues. Germline-derived CDR1 and CDR2 are WSHSY and SAAADI.

This chain joins TRBV7-9 and TRBJ2-2; possible D gene TRBD2, 5 bases. Trimming removed 7 bases at V and 1 base at J, with 13 bases between. CDR1 and CDR2 (germline): SEHNR, FQNEAQ (reference sequence). The CDR3 contains 15 residues. CDR3 residues: CASNRGSRNTGELFF. CDR3 nucleotide sequence: TGTGCCAGCAACCGGGGTAGCCGGAACACCGGGGAGCTGTTTTTT.

The gene calls are TRBV19 and TRBJ1-5; the match to TRBD1 covers 8 bases. Germline V gene sequence: CDR1 LNHDA, CDR2 SQIVND (reference sequence). Trimming cost V 1 base and J 3 bases; bases outside gene matches: 2. This CDR3 contains 15 residues. CDR3 amino acids: CASSIVDRANQPQHF. CDR3 coding DNA: TGTGCCAGTAGTATAGTGGACAGGGCCAATCAGCCCCAGCATTTT. Based on the CDR3 plus reference TRBV19 and TRBJ1-5, the full variable domain is DGGITQSPKYLFRKEGQNVTLSCEQNLNHDAMYWYRQDPGQGLRLIYYSQIVNDFQKGDIAEGYSVSREKKESFPLTVTSAQKNPTAFYLCASSIVDRANQPQHFGDGTRLSIL.

The CDR3: CASSEWRSEDYGYTF. In DNA, the CDR3 is TGTGCCAGTAGTGAGTGGAGGTCCGAGGATTATGGCTACACCTTC. The chain is built from TRBV19 and TRBJ1-2; D gene ambiguous. V lost 5 bases to trimming and J lost 5 bases, with 18 bases between them. Per germline, CDR1 LNHDA and CDR2 SQIVND (reference sequence). CDR3 length equals 15 residues.

This clone was detected only a few times. The chain joins TRBV28 to TRBJ1-1; tentatively, D is TRBD1 (5 bases). Trimming cost V 5 bases and J 7 bases, with 17 bases left between them. Germline V gene lookup returns CDR1 MDHEN and CDR2 SYDVKM. This CDR3 is built from 14 residues. The CDR3 DNA follows: TGTGCCAGCAGTCGACGCACGCGGGACGGTGAAGCTTTCTTT. This encodes CASSRRTRDGEAFF.

This chain connects TRBV6-5 to TRBJ2-5; 12 bases agree with TRBD2. The trim removed 9 bases at V and 1 base at J, leaving 3 bases unmatched. Germline V gene data show CDR1 as MNHEY and CDR2 as SVGAGI. This CDR3 has 14 amino acids. CDR3 bases: TGTGCCAGTGGACTAGCGGGAATCCAAGAGACCCAGTACTTC. It codes for CASGLAGIQETQYF.

This chain uses TRBV6-6 with TRBJ1-5; D call uncertain. Trimming left V 2 bases short and J 2 bases short, with 7 bases between. Per germline, CDR1 MNHNY and CDR2 SVGAGI (reference sequence). This CDR3 comprises 14 residues. The DNA for the CDR3 is TGTGCCAGCAGTTACATGGAGGGCAATCAGCCCCAGCATTTT. This encodes CASSYMEGNQPQHF.

In regard to this clone: Possible read error: a much larger clone is one base away. Other DNA sequences in this specimen translate into the identical CDR3. The gene calls are TRBV12-3 or TRBV12-4 and TRBJ1-1; D not resolved. CDR3 length equals 13 residues. The V end lost 1 base, the J end lost 1 base, and 4 bases lay between the germline ends. CDR3 in DNA: TGTGCCAGCAGTTTAGGGCAGAACACTGAAGCTTTCTTT. This translates into CASSLGQNTEAFF.

The chain has TRBV5-8 and TRBJ2-5; tentatively, D is TRBD2 (6 bases). With 3 bases removed from V and 5 bases from J, the gap between germline ends came to 20 bases. The CDR3 is 16 residues long. Germline CDR1 reads SGHTS; CDR2 reads YDEGEE. CDR3 DNA: TGTGCCAGCAGCTCCCCCAGGGCGGGACGACTGGAGACCCAGTACTTC. This gives the protein CASSSPRAGRLETQYF.

This clone turned up a few times. J is TRBJ1-2 and V is TRBV28, with a tentative D call TRBD1 (5 bases). V was clipped by 6 bases and J by 5 bases, with 13 bases between them. From germline, CDR1 is MDHEN and CDR2 SYDVKM. This CDR3 has 13 residues. The CDR3 here is CASRPTGGYGYTF. Written as DNA, the CDR3 is TGTGCCAGCAGACCCACAGGAGGGTATGGCTACACCTTC.

The chain carries TRBV6-5 and TRBJ2-2; 9 bases align to TRBD2. The CDR3 is made up of 15 amino acids. J gave up 4 bases and V 7 bases, and 7 bases lay outside the gene matches. Germline V gene data show CDR1 as MNHEY and CDR2 as SVGAGI. For the CDR3, the DNA is TGTGCCAGCATCCCGCGGGGGGGCGGCACCGGGGAGCTGTTTTTT. Its translation is CASIPRGGGTGELFF.

This sequence joins TRBV3-1 (or the pseudogene TRBV3-2) and TRBJ2-5; 8 positions agree with TRBD2. This CDR3 is 17 amino acids long. V was clipped by 0 bases and J by 2 bases; unmatched bases: 8. Per germline, CDR1 LGHDT and CDR2 YNNKEL (reference sequence). The DNA for the CDR3 is TGTGCCAGCAGCCAAGATGCGTACAGCGGGAGACAAGAGACCCAGTACTTC. Protein: CASSQDAYSGRQETQYF.

This clone turned up a few times. This chain uses TRBV5-1 with TRBJ2-2; a weak D match, TRBD1 (5 bases). CDR3 length: 15 residues. Per the germline V gene, CDR1 is SGHRS and CDR2 is YFSETQ. The ends were cut back, 7 bases at V and 5 bases at J, with 18 bases in the middle. CDR3 loop: CASASGAASTGELFF. CDR3 DNA: TGCGCCAGCGCCTCTGGGGCAGCCTCTACCGGGGAGCTGTTTTTT.

The CDR3 sequence: CAGGTQEYF. CDR3 DNA sequence: TGTGCCGGCGGGACTCAGGAGTACTTC. The V gene is TRBV2, the J gene TRBJ2-7, with a weak D call TRBD2 (6 bases). V dropped 11 bases and J dropped 11 bases, with 13 bases sitting between them. The CDR3 totals 9 residues. The germline gives CDR1 SNHLY, CDR2 FYNNEI.

The rearrangement links TRBV6-5 to TRBJ1-5, with D tentatively TRBD1 (5 bases). CDR1 and CDR2 from the germline V gene are MNHEY and SVGAGI. CDR3 length equals 14 residues. V lost 6 bases to trimming and J lost 3 bases, with 12 bases between them. This CDR3 is CASRTQENNQPQHF. DNA for the CDR3: TGTGCCAGCAGGACACAGGAAAACAATCAGCCCCAGCATTTT.